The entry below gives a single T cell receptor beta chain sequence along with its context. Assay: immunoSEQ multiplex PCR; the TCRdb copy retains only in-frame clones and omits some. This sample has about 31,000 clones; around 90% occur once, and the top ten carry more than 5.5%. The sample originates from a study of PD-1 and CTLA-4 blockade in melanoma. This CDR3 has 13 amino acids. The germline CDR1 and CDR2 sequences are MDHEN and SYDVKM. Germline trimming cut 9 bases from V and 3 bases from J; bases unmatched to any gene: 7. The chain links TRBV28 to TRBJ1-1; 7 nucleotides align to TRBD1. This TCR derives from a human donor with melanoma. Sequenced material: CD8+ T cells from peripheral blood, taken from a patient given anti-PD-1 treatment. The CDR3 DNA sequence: TGTGCCAGTCGACAGGGAGGGGACACTGAAGCTTTCTTT. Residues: CASRQGGDTEAFF.